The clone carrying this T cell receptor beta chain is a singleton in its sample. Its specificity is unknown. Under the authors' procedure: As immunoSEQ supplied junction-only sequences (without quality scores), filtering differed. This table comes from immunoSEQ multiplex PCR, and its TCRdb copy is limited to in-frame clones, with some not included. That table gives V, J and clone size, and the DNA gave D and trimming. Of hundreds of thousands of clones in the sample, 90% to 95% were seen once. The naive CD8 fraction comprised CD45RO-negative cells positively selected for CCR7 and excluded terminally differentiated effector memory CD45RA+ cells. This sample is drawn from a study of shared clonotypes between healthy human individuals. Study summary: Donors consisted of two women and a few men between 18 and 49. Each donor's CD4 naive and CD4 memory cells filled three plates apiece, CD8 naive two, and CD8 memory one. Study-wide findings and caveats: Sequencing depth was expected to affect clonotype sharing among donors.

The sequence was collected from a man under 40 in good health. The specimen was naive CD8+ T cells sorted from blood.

DNA of the CDR3: TGTGCCAGCAGCTTAGATGGGACAGGGAGCAATGAGCAGTTCTTC. Translated, it gives CASSLDGTGSNEQFF. The V gene is TRBV7-9, the J gene TRBJ2-1, with 9 bases fitting TRBD1. The germline CDR1 and CDR2 sequences are SEHNR and FQNEAQ (reference sequence). The CDR3 contains 15 residues. The ends lost 1 base at V and 6 bases at J; junction bases unmatched: 4.